Included here is one T cell receptor (beta chain) sequence, with context. What this receptor recognizes is not known. No per-base quality is available; no much larger clone lies one base away. The CDR3 holds 12 amino acids from the cysteine to the phenylalanine. Only the CDR3 part of the read is kept: 36 bases, read in frame from the first base. Cut back by 4 bases and 0 bases, the V and J ends lie 6 bases apart. CDR1 and CDR2, looked up from the germline V gene, are SQVTM and ANQGSEA. Collaborating institutions collected whole blood in K2EDTA tubes following their own protocols. For TCRbeta analysis, collaborator samples were shipped as frozen whole blood, as isolated PBMCs, or as DNA extracted from either sample type. This entry belongs to a study of blood T cell repertoires in COVID-19 (TCRdb year 2020). With regard to the full study: The collaborator samples originated in the United States, Italy and Spain and spanned the acute and convalescent phases of COVID-19. The prospective study material was composed of cDNA or gDNA derived from T cells, B-cell-depleted T cells, or PBMCs. Deeply sampled blood TCRbeta repertoires from subjects exposed to, actively infected with, or recovered from COVID-19 were included in the dataset. A freely available public database, intended as a resource for researchers studying the immune response to SARS-CoV-2, is where the repertoires were released. The samples were drawn from two sources: the first 160 participants of the ongoing ImmuneRACE study, and 950 to 1,500 subjects contributed by 6 global collaborators. Sample metadata almost always included a de-identified subject ID, COVID-19 status, age in years and sex. HLA class I and class II types, where available, came from metadata supplied by the sample provider rather than from assay-based typing. Results the study describes overall, beyond this receptor: How much clinical and demographic metadata was included differed by source and by participant, and the metadata was provided uncurated.

TCRbeta CDR3 regions were amplified from genomic DNA using the immunoSEQ Assay, a bias-controlled multiplex PCR. The published analysis was carried out like this. The number of nucleated cells in each sample was estimated from the amplification of reference gene primers within the assay. To quantify the absolute abundance of each unique TCRbeta CDR3 rearrangement, sequence reads were collapsed and filtered. For each sample, productive Simpson clonality was calculated as the square root of Simpson's diversity index over productive rearrangements. TCRdb stores this immuneACCESS table with in-frame sequences only. Part of the clones is absent; in the studies checked, under half of the shortfall reflects unresolved V genes, and no reason is known for the rest. The D gene and trimming were derived from the DNA, and the V and J assignments and clone size from that table. This sample lists over 200,000 clones; 89% were detected once. The ten largest account for 4.5% to 5.5% of the sample.

The sample comprised peripheral blood. This clonotype originated in a woman aged 40 to 50 with acute or convalescent COVID-19. Recombination connected TRBV29-1 to TRBJ1-1; no D gene call is confident. Here is the DNA: TGCAGCGTTGCTAAAATGAACACTGAAGCTTTCTTT. This codes for CSVAKMNTEAFF.